One and the same sample provided the 19 T cell receptor beta chains below, sequenced in a study of regulatory T cells in long-lasting Graves disease. To make TCR beta libraries, researchers used iRepertoire HTBI primers and Arm-PCR of CDR3 regions. MiXCR was run by TCRdb on the multiplex PCR reads, yielding one entry per CDR3 protein. Among around 320,000 distinct CDR3 sequences, over 15% were seen once, and the ten largest hold approximately 30%. Time point in this sample: newly diagnosed GD, antithyroid drugs for less than 3 months. After RNA was extracted from PBMCs, the TCR library was made from it. The same sample was also used in a study of T cells in Graves' hyperthyroidism and ophthalmopathy.

Here the sequenced sample was peripheral blood mononuclear cells (PBMCs), taken at new diagnosis, from a patient treated with antithyroid drugs. Receptor source: a man aged 40-49 years with Graves disease.

This clonotype was detected ten times or more. The V gene is TRBV5-6, the J gene TRBJ1-2, with no clear D. From germline, CDR1 is SGHDT and CDR2 YYEEEE. V shed 0 bases and J shed 0 bases, with 9 bases lying between them. This CDR3 comprises 15 residues. CDR3 bases: TGTGCCAGCAGCTTGGTCGTGGGAGCTAACTATGGCTACACCTTC. Protein sequence: CASSLVVGANYGYTF.

To note about this clonotype: A much larger clonotype is one base distant, so this may be a read error. This chain links TRBV7-9 with TRBJ2-5; D gene ambiguous. The CDR3 has 14 amino acids. CDR1 is SEHNR and CDR2 is FQNEAQ in the germline V gene (reference sequence). The CDR3 DNA reads TGTGTCAGCAGCTTAGCCCTCCATGGGGAGACCCAGTACTTC. This encodes CVSSLALHGETQYF.

This clonotype was seen ten or more times. The V call is TRBV10-3, the J call TRBJ1-4; TRBD1 matches 9 bases. This CDR3 is built from 12 residues. Germline V gene lookup returns CDR1 ENHRY and CDR2 SYGVKD. After removal of 10 bases from V and 6 bases from J, the junction contained 3 bases not matched to a gene. CDR3 nucleotide sequence: TGTGCCACGGGGGACAGGGATGAAAAACTGTTTTTT. Its translation: CATGDRDEKLFF.

This clonotype was found a few times. A much larger clone is a single base away; this may be a read error. The chain uses TRBV7-9 and TRBJ2-3, with TRBD1 identical over 7 bases. CDR1 and CDR2 (germline): SEHNR, FQNEAQ (reference sequence). This CDR3 has 16 amino acids. The CDR3 nucleotides read TGTGCCAGCAGCCCCCGCCGGGACAGACGCACAGATGCGCAGTATTTT. Residues: CASSPRRDRRTDAQYF.

This clonotype was recorded at least ten times. The chain combines TRBV6-1 with TRBJ1-1; a possible D gene is TRBD1 (6 bases). Trimming stripped 7 bases from V and 1 base from J, with 13 bases between. The CDR3 has 14 amino acids. CDR1 and CDR2 (germline): MNHNS, SASEGT. The CDR3 is CASTQGWGNTEAFF. DNA of the CDR3: TGTGCCAGCACGCAGGGGTGGGGGAACACTGAAGCTTTCTTT.

The rearrangement uses TRBV7-9 and TRBJ2-1; D is unclear. The CDR3 length is 15 residues. Trimming left V 4 bases short and J 9 bases short, with 19 bases between. Germline loops: CDR1 SEHNR, CDR2 FQNEAQ (reference sequence). The chain's CDR3 is CASSSPRVLVSEQFF. CDR3 sequence (DNA): TGTGCCAGCAGCTCCCCTAGAGTATTGGTCAGTGAGCAGTTCTTC.

This clonotype was counted at least ten times. V usage is TRBV28 and J usage is TRBJ2-7; 7 nucleotides match TRBD1. This CDR3 contains 14 residues. V was clipped by 6 bases and J by 4 bases; unmatched bases: 9. The germline gives CDR1 MDHEN, CDR2 SYDVKM. CDR3 coding DNA: TGTGCCAGCAGAATACGACAGGGCAGGTACGAGCAGTACTTC. Protein: CASRIRQGRYEQYF.

The table lists this clonotype with many counts. The chain employs TRBV12-3 or TRBV12-4 and TRBJ1-4; D may be TRBD1 (5 bases). V dropped 6 bases and J dropped 8 bases, with 16 bases sitting between them. The length of the CDR3 is 14 residues. As DNA, the CDR3 is TGTGCCAGCAGCCCATTGGGGGTTGGGGAAAAACTGTTTTTT. It codes for CASSPLGVGEKLFF.

The rearrangement links TRBV11-1 to TRBJ2-3; 13 bases map to TRBD2. J was trimmed by 2 bases and V by 5 bases; bases with no gene match: 4. There are 16 residues in the CDR3. CDR1 and CDR2 (germline): SGHAT, FQDESV (reference sequence). CDR3 residues: CASSVGLAGTTDTQYF. The DNA of the CDR3 is TGTGCCAGCAGCGTGGGACTAGCGGGGACCACAGATACGCAGTATTTT.

The table lists this clonotype with many counts. The gene calls are TRBV10-3 and TRBJ2-1; D is ambiguous. Germline V lookup: CDR1 ENHRY, CDR2 SYGVKD. The CDR3 length is 12 residues. Deletions cut 3 bases from V and 5 bases from J, with 5 bases between. The CDR3 nucleotides read TGTGCCATCAGTGACCAAAACAATGAGCAGTTCTTC. Its protein product is CAISDQNNEQFF.

This clonotype was seen at least ten times. The chain carries TRBV28 and TRBJ1-1, with 8 positions matching TRBD1. V lost 7 bases and J lost 4; bases outside the gene matches: 8. Germline CDR1 is MDHEN and CDR2 is SYDVKM. The length of the CDR3 is 14 residues. The CDR3 bases are TGTGCCAGCAAAAAGGGACAGGCGGGCACTGAAGCTTTCTTT. This encodes CASKKGQAGTEAFF.

About this clonotype: The junction shows a germline mismatch at one end, possibly a read error. The gene calls are TRBV4-3 and TRBJ2-7; 8 bases match TRBD1. CDR1 and CDR2 from the germline V gene are LGHNA and YSLEER. The CDR3 runs 14 residues. DNA of the CDR3: TGCGCCAGCAGCCAAGGGCAGGGGGCCTACGAGCAGTGCTTC. Encoded protein: CASSQGQGAYEQCF.

Many counts were recorded for this clonotype. The chain links TRBV6-1 to TRBJ1-1; D might be TRBD1 (6 bases). The CDR3 loop spans 14 amino acids. CDR1 and CDR2 (germline): MNHNS, SASEGT. V gave up 8 bases and J gave up 0 bases, with 13 bases separating them. CDR3 in DNA: TGTGCCAGCGAGGGGTGGGACATGAACACTGAAGCTTTCTTT. This encodes CASEGWDMNTEAFF.

This clonotype was counted only a few times. The J gene is TRBJ1-2, the V gene TRBV12-3 or TRBV12-4; D unclear. The CDR3 has 13 amino acids. Trimming pared 1 base from V and 4 bases from J, leaving 7 bases between. The CDR3, as DNA: TGTGCCAGCAGTTTAGGATGGGGCTATGGCTACACCTTC. This gives the protein CASSLGWGYGYTF.

This clonotype came up many times. This chain joins TRBV19 and TRBJ1-5, with D possibly TRBD1 on 5 matching bases. The CDR3 is 17 residues long. V lost 5 bases, J lost 4 bases, and 21 bases lay in between. The germline gives CDR1 LNHDA, CDR2 SQIVND (reference sequence). CDR3 sequence (DNA): TGTGCCAGTAGTCGGGGGGTAGGTGGGGCACCGAATCAGCCCCAGCATTTT. This codes for CASSRGVGGAPNQPQHF. The variable domain in full, completed from reference TRBV19 and TRBJ1-5, reads DGGITQSPKYLFRKEGQNVTLSCEQNLNHDAMYWYRQDPGQGLRLIYYSQIVNDFQKGDIAEGYSVSREKKESFPLTVTSAQKNPTAFYLCASSRGVGGAPNQPQHFGDGTRLSIL.

About this clonotype: The junction shows a germline mismatch at one end, possibly a read error. The CDR3 region has the DNA TGCGCCAGCAGCGCCCGGGGAACTGAAGCTTTCTTT. Its protein product is CASSARGTEAFF. This sequence joins TRBV6-1 and TRBJ1-1; the D is unclear. Germline loops: CDR1 MNHNS, CDR2 SASEGT. This CDR3 region has 12 residues.

The chain links TRBV7-3 to TRBJ2-7, with 8 bases aligning to TRBD1. This CDR3 is 15 amino acids long. The germline CDR1 and CDR2 sequences are SGHTA and FQGTGA. V dropped 5 bases and J dropped 0; count of bases not matched to a gene: 6. The CDR3 DNA reads as TGTGCCAGCAGCGAGACAGGGGTAAGCTCCTACGAGCAGTACTTC. It is translated as CASSETGVSSYEQYF.

To note about this clonotype: The conserved closing phenylalanine or tryptophan is absent in this CDR3, likely reflecting a read error. This sequence joins TRBV5-6 and TRBJ1-5, with D unclear. Germline loops: CDR1 SGHDT, CDR2 YYEEEE. The CDR3 totals 13 residues. V was cut by 2 bases and J by 7 bases, with 10 bases left in between. CDR3 sequence (DNA): TGTGCCAGCAGCTTTGAGAGGACCCAGCCCCAGCATGTT. Translation: CASSFERTQPQHV.

The chain couples TRBV12-3 or TRBV12-4 to TRBJ1-3, with D unclear. This CDR3 has 15 residues. The V gene lost 3 bases and the J gene lost 4 bases, with 13 bases spanning the gap. In DNA form, the CDR3 reads TGTGCCAGCAGTTTGTCGGGGATTTCCGGAAACACCATATATTTT. Translated: CASSLSGISGNTIYF.